The entry below gives a single T cell receptor beta chain sequence along with its context. These data originate in a study of T cell changes during pregnancy in multiple sclerosis. This table comes from immunoSEQ multiplex PCR, and its TCRdb copy is limited to in-frame clones, with some not included. The sample contains about 32,000 clones, about 88% of which appear only once. This CDR3 is 16 amino acids long. The junction had 10 bases not matched to a gene; V was cut back by 6 bases and J by 1 base. The V gene's germline CDR1 is LNHDA and CDR2 SQIVND (reference sequence). The genes are TRBV19 and TRBJ2-5; 8 bases match TRBD1. Sequencing was performed on CD8+ T cells from peripheral blood mononuclear cells, taken in the second trimester of pregnancy. The clonotype was recovered from a female donor with multiple sclerosis, enrolled in a pregnancy study. Here the CDR3 DNA reads TGTGCCAGTAGGGTTTATGGGACAGGCGGCCAAGAGACCCAGTACTTC. The encoded protein is CASRVYGTGGQETQYF.